This entry lists 32 T cell receptor beta chains sequenced from one sample in a study of early T cells in non-severe SARS-CoV-2 infection. Using its own MiXCR run on the 5' RACE reads, TCRdb lists one record per CDR3 protein. Of 45,000 or so distinct CDR3 sequences listed, around 6% are singletons. Sequenced input: whole blood. The receptors were sampled from an adult who was a healthcare worker with PCR-confirmed SARS-CoV-2 infection or an uninfected control (not recorded which).

This chain connects TRBV28 to TRBJ2-7; possibly TRBD1 for D (6 bases). The CDR3 length is 15 residues. V was shortened by 2 bases and J by 0 bases, with 11 bases between the two germline ends. Per the germline V gene, CDR1 is MDHEN and CDR2 is SYDVKM. The CDR3 protein is CASSLRGGVSYEQYF. CDR3 DNA sequence: TGTGCCAGCAGTTTAAGAGGGGGTGTCTCCTACGAGCAGTACTTC.

This clonotype was counted many times. The chain has TRBV5-1 and TRBJ2-7; weak D call: TRBD2 (6 bases). The CDR3 is 14 amino acids. Germline V gene sequence: CDR1 SGHRS, CDR2 YFSETQ. Trimming removed 0 bases at V and 2 bases at J, with 9 bases between. CDR3 sequence (DNA): TGCGCCAGCAGCTTGGGAGCGGGTGCCTACGAGCAGTACTTC. As protein: CASSLGAGAYEQYF.

This chain links TRBV4-1 with TRBJ1-1; D not certain. Germline values: CDR1 MGHRA, CDR2 YSYEKL. CDR3 length: 17 residues. Trimming cost V 1 base and J 6 bases, with 21 bases left between them. In DNA form, the CDR3 reads TGCGCCAGCAGCCAAGCTTTGGATCGGGGAGACGGAGCTGAAGCTTTCTTT. Translation gives CASSQALDRGDGAEAFF.

This clonotype came up a few times. The chain uses TRBV5-6 and TRBJ2-1; no definite D call. Per germline, CDR1 SGHDT and CDR2 YYEEEE. The germline V and J ends were trimmed by 0 bases and 7 bases, with 2 bases remaining between them. CDR3 length: 11 residues. The CDR3 sequence: CASSLANEQFF. The CDR3 DNA reads as TGTGCCAGCAGCTTGGCAAATGAGCAGTTCTTC.

This clonotype appeared many times. The chain is built from TRBV6-6 and TRBJ2-5; 13 bases are a match to TRBD2. In germline, CDR1 is MNHNY, CDR2 SVGAGI (reference sequence). V lost 0 bases, J lost 1 base, and 5 bases stayed unmatched. The CDR3 runs to 18 residues. CDR3 sequence: CASSYSPGLAGVQETQYF. The CDR3 DNA reads as TGTGCCAGCAGTTACTCTCCCGGACTAGCGGGGGTCCAAGAGACCCAGTACTTC.

This clonotype has at least ten counts. The rearrangement uses TRBV7-2 and TRBJ1-2; D is perhaps TRBD1 (6 bases). The CDR3 spans 15 residues. The germline V and J ends were trimmed by 4 bases and 5 bases, with 17 bases remaining between them. From germline, CDR1 is SGHTA and CDR2 FQGNSA. Written as DNA, the CDR3 is TGTGCCAGCAGCTCCCCTTCAGACAGGTCTTATGGCTACACCTTC. Translating it yields CASSSPSDRSYGYTF. Supplemented by reference TRBV7-2 and TRBJ1-2, the full variable domain reads GAGVSQSPSNKVTEKGKDVELRCDPISGHTALYWYRQSLGQGLEFLIYFQGNSAPDKSGLPSDRFSAERTGGSVSTLTIQRTQQEDSAVYLCASSSPSDRSYGYTFGSGTRLTVV.

J is TRBJ1-3 and V is TRBV11-2; no firm D call. The CDR3 sequence is 13 residues long. The V gene's germline CDR1 is SGHAT and CDR2 FQNNGV. V was cut by 5 bases and J by 4 bases, with 9 bases left in between. For the CDR3, the DNA is TGTGCCAGCAGCCCCCAGACAGGAAACACCATATATTTT. Its translation is CASSPQTGNTIYF.

This clonotype was observed at least ten times. The chain carries TRBV4-1 and TRBJ1-1, with 7 positions matching TRBD1. V shed 0 bases and J 10 bases; nucleotides not matched to a gene: 11. The germline V gene encodes CDR1 MGHRA and CDR2 YSYEKL. This CDR3 has 15 amino acids. The DNA of the CDR3 is TGCGCCAGCAGCCAAGATTACGGGACAGATGTGAGAGCTTTCTTT. It encodes CASSQDYGTDVRAFF.

This clonotype was seen ten or more times. V usage is TRBV7-9 and J usage is TRBJ1-1; D not certain. Germline-derived CDR1 and CDR2 are SEHNR and FQNEAQ (reference sequence). This CDR3 has 15 residues. Between the trimmed V and J ends, which lost 1 base and 4 bases, there was a span of 13 bases. The CDR3 region has the DNA TGTGCCAGCAGCTTAGTCGGTGGGTTTGCCACTGAAGCTTTCTTT. This gives the protein CASSLVGGFATEAFF.

The chain is built from TRBV9 and TRBJ2-3; 9 bases align to TRBD2. V shed 0 bases and J 6 bases; nucleotides not matched to a gene: 5. This CDR3 contains 15 residues. Germline CDR1 SGDLS, CDR2 YYNGEE. The CDR3 bases are TGTGCCAGCAGCGTAGGATCCCTAGCGGGGGATACGCAGTATTTT. Protein product: CASSVGSLAGDTQYF.

This clonotype appeared many times. A read error may produce the germline difference seen at one junction end. The V gene is TRBV7-6, the J gene TRBJ2-2; D possibly matches TRBD1 or TRBD2 (5 bases each). This CDR3 has 14 residues. Per the germline V gene, CDR1 is SGHVS and CDR2 is FNYEAQ. Here the CDR3 DNA reads TGTGCCAGCAGTTCTAGACAGACCACCGGGGAGCTGGTTTTT. Protein sequence: CASSSRQTTGELVF.

This clonotype has just a few counts. The rearrangement uses TRBV2 and TRBJ1-4; no reliable D call. CDR3 size: 15 residues. Germline CDR1 is SNHLY and CDR2 is FYNNEI. V was pared by 6 bases and J by 8 bases, with 19 bases between. For the CDR3, the DNA is TGTGCCAGCAGCCCTTTGGGAAAGGGAGAGGAAAAACTGTTTTTT. Encoded protein: CASSPLGKGEEKLFF.

This chain joins TRBV10-3 and TRBJ1-2; a weak D match, TRBD1 (5 bases). The V end was cut by 2 bases, the J end by 5 bases, with 6 bases between. This CDR3 comprises 12 residues. The germline V gene has CDR1 ENHRY and CDR2 SYGVKD. CDR3 loop: CAISEDRYGYTF. CDR3 DNA sequence: TGTGCCATCAGTGAGGACAGATATGGCTACACCTTC.

This clonotype showed up many times. The chain carries TRBV11-3 and TRBJ2-2; D is unclear. The V end was cut by 5 bases, the J end by 5 bases, with 6 bases between. The CDR3 is made up of 12 amino acids. The germline V gene encodes CDR1 SGHNT and CDR2 YENEEA. CDR3 in amino acids: CASSPTTGELFF. As DNA, the CDR3 is TGTGCCAGCAGCCCGACGACCGGGGAGCTGTTTTTT. Together with reference TRBV11-3 and TRBJ2-2, the CDR3 gives the full variable domain: EAGVVQSPRYKIIEKKQPVAFWCNPISGHNTLYWYLQNLGQGPELLIRYENEEAVDDSQLPKDRFSAERLKGVDSTLKIQPAELGDSAVYLCASSPTTGELFFGEGSRLTVL.

This clonotype occurred many times. The chain is built from TRBV9 and TRBJ1-1, with D perhaps matching TRBD1 (6 bases). Trimming took off 0 bases at V and 7 bases at J, with 13 bases between the two ends. This CDR3 has 14 amino acids. Per germline, CDR1 SGDLS and CDR2 YYNGEE. CDR3 residues: CASSVARGSDEAFF. CDR3 coding DNA: TGTGCCAGCAGCGTAGCTAGGGGGTCGGATGAAGCTTTCTTT.

This clonotype has a count of ten or more. V is TRBV3-1 and J is TRBJ1-6; no definite D call. The CDR3 is 14 residues long. Germline V gene lookup returns CDR1 LGHDT and CDR2 YNNKEL (reference sequence). Trimming removed 1 base from V and 8 bases from J, with 9 bases in between. The CDR3 DNA reads TGTGCCAGCAGCCAAGGACATACTGATTCACCCCTCCACTTT. It is translated as CASSQGHTDSPLHF.

This clonotype was seen many times. This sequence joins TRBV4-3 and TRBJ1-1, with D tentatively TRBD1 (6 bases). V was pared by 1 base and J by 8 bases, with 17 bases between. CDR3 length: 15 residues. Per germline, CDR1 LGHNA and CDR2 YSLEER. The CDR3 spells CASSQVGPGHGEAFF. CDR3 bases: TGCGCCAGCAGCCAAGTCGGTCCGGGACACGGCGAAGCTTTCTTT.

The chain has TRBV7-9 and TRBJ2-5; D is undetermined. The ends were cut back, 3 bases at V and 1 base at J, with 9 bases in the middle. The germline V gene encodes CDR1 SEHNR and CDR2 FQNEAQ (reference sequence). This CDR3 is 14 amino acids long. In DNA form, the CDR3 reads TGTGCCAGCAGCTTTACGACGGTCCAAGAGACCCAGTACTTC. Amino acid sequence: CASSFTTVQETQYF.

CDR3 DNA: TGTGCCAGCTCATCACAGGGTGAAACTGAAGCTTTCTTT. It is translated as CASSSQGETEAFF. The chain combines TRBV18 with TRBJ1-1; D is perhaps TRBD1 (6 bases). CDR1 is KGHSH, CDR2 LQKENI, per germline. Trimming removed 5 bases at V and 5 bases at J, with 12 bases between. CDR3 length equals 13 residues.

The sample holds many counts of this clonotype. The chain links TRBV6-1 to TRBJ2-7, with 8 bases that match TRBD1. The length of the CDR3 is 15 residues. Germline CDR1 and CDR2: MNHNS and SASEGT. Trimming removed 3 bases from V and 3 bases from J; junction bases left unmatched: 7. The CDR3 DNA is TGTGCCAGCAGTGATGAGGACAGGGCGATCTACGAGCAGTACTTC. Its protein is CASSDEDRAIYEQYF.

In the case of this clonotype: This could be a read error, since a much larger clone is one nucleotide away. The chain couples TRBV18 to TRBJ2-7; D call uncertain. The V and J ends lost 0 bases and 3 bases respectively, with 6 bases between them. The CDR3 runs to 13 residues. Germline loops: CDR1 KGHSH, CDR2 LQKENI. The CDR3 region has the DNA TGTGCCAGCTCACCACCAGGTGTCTACGAGCAGTACTTC. Translated, it gives CASSPPGVYEQYF. Together with reference TRBV18 and TRBJ2-7, the CDR3 gives the full variable domain: NAGVMQNPRHLVRRRGQEARLRCSPMKGHSHVYWYRQLPEEGLKFMVYLQKENIIDESGMPKERFSAEFPKEGPSILRIQQVVRGDSAAYFCASSPPGVYEQYFGPGTRLTVT.

The CDR3 DNA reads as TGTGCCAGCAGTGAGACTAGCGGGGGGGCCGGGGAGCTGTTTTTT. Its protein product is CASSETSGGAGELFF. The chain is built from TRBV6-1 and TRBJ2-2; TRBD2 matches at 14 bases. V shed 3 bases and J 6 bases; nucleotides not matched to a gene: 0. The CDR3 loop spans 15 amino acids. CDR1 is MNHNS, CDR2 SASEGT, per germline.

This clonotype came up many times. This chain links TRBV7-8 with TRBJ1-1; D is unresolved. Trimming cost V 2 bases and J 2 bases, with 3 bases left between them. CDR3 length: 12 residues. In germline, CDR1 is SGHVS, CDR2 FQNEAQ. In DNA, the CDR3 is TGTGCCAGCAGCTTAATTAACACTGAAGCTTTCTTT. As protein: CASSLINTEAFF.

This chain uses TRBV5-1 with TRBJ2-7, with 12 bases lining up with TRBD1. J was trimmed by 3 bases and V by 5 bases; bases with no gene match: 6. The CDR3 contains 15 residues. The germline V gene has CDR1 SGHRS and CDR2 YFSETQ. For the CDR3, the DNA is TGCGCCAGCAGTATAGGGACAGGGGGCTTCTACGAGCAGTACTTC. It codes for CASSIGTGGFYEQYF. The complete variable domain, with remaining parts taken from reference TRBV5-1 and TRBJ2-7, reads KAGVTQTPRYLIKTRGQQVTLSCSPISGHRSVSWYQQTPGQGLQFLFEYFSETQRNKGNFPGRFSGRQFSNSRSEMNVSTLELGDSALYLCASSIGTGGFYEQYFGPGTRLTVT.

This clonotype was recorded a few times. V is TRBV7-2 and J is TRBJ2-1, with 10 positions matching TRBD2. V shed 3 bases, J shed 7 bases, and the junction held 9 bases outside the gene matches. Germline CDR1 reads SGHTA; CDR2 reads FQGNSA. CDR3 size: 16 residues. The chain's CDR3 is CASSLRSGRDRNEQFF. The DNA for the CDR3 is TGTGCCAGCAGCTTGAGGAGCGGGAGGGATCGGAATGAGCAGTTCTTC.

V is TRBV30 and J is TRBJ2-1, with a possible D match to TRBD2 (7 bases). Deletions cut 0 bases from V and 10 bases from J, with 22 bases between. The germline V gene encodes CDR1 GTSNPN and CDR2 SVGIG (reference sequence). The CDR3 is 16 amino acids. The CDR3 DNA follows: TGTGCCTGGAGTGTACGCGCGGGGGCGCGGGGAGGGGAGCAGTTCTTC. Translation: CAWSVRAGARGGEQFF.

The chain combines TRBV4-1 with TRBJ2-1; no clear D. Germline V gene data show CDR1 as MGHRA and CDR2 as YSYEKL. V was cut by 0 bases and J by 0 bases, with 12 bases left in between. The CDR3 runs 17 residues. The CDR3 coding sequence is TGCGCCAGCAGCCAAGAATCCGCATTAAGCTCCTACAATGAGCAGTTCTTC. Amino acid sequence: CASSQESALSSYNEQFF.

This clonotype was seen many times. The gene calls are TRBV11-2 and TRBJ2-7; weak D call: TRBD1 (5 bases). Trimming took 7 bases from V and 0 from J, leaving 19 bases between them. This CDR3 comprises 16 residues. CDR1 and CDR2 (germline): SGHAT, FQNNGV. CDR3 in amino acids: CASTSSGRRVSYEQYF. The CDR3 nucleotides read TGTGCCAGCACCTCGTCCGGGCGCAGGGTCTCCTACGAGCAGTACTTC. The variable domain in full, completed from reference TRBV11-2 and TRBJ2-7, reads EAGVAQSPRYKIIEKRQSVAFWCNPISGHATLYWYQQILGQGPKLLIQFQNNGVVDDSQLPKDRFSAERLKGVDSTLKIQPAKLEDSAVYLCASTSSGRRVSYEQYFGPGTRLTVT.

The chain couples TRBV10-3 to TRBJ2-3, with unresolved D. Trimming took 6 bases from V and 2 from J, leaving 12 bases between them. The CDR3 is made up of 14 amino acids. Germline V CDR1 and CDR2: ENHRY, SYGVKD. The CDR3 here is CAIRTGPSTDTQYF. The CDR3 nucleotides read TGTGCCATCAGAACCGGACCGTCCACAGATACGCAGTATTTT.

This clonotype was observed many times. The CDR3 coding sequence is TGTGCCACCAGCTGGGGACGTCAGTCCAAGAACACTGAAGCTTTCTTT. Its translation: CATSWGRQSKNTEAFF. The chain employs TRBV24-1 and TRBJ1-1; tentatively, D is TRBD1 (5 bases). The CDR3 sequence is 16 residues long. Looked up from germline, CDR1 is KGHDR and CDR2 is SFDVKD. V lost 7 bases and J lost 1, with 18 bases in between.

This clonotype came up many times. This CDR3 reads CAIKETGWDTEAFF. Written as DNA, the CDR3 is TGTGCCATCAAAGAGACAGGGTGGGACACTGAAGCTTTCTTT. This chain links TRBV10-3 with TRBJ1-1; 7 bases align to TRBD1. The germline CDR1 and CDR2 sequences are ENHRY and SYGVKD. The V segment lost 7 bases and the J segment 3 bases; nucleotides outside the gene matches: 8. The CDR3 covers 14 residues.

The chain carries TRBV5-4 and TRBJ2-3; 15 bases map to TRBD2. V shed 4 bases and J 2 bases; nucleotides not matched to a gene: 2. The CDR3 extends over 16 amino acids. CDR1 is SGHNT, CDR2 YYREEE, per germline (reference sequence). The DNA for the CDR3 is TGTGCCAGCAGCCGGACTAGCGGGGGGGTCACAGATACGCAGTATTTT. As protein: CASSRTSGGVTDTQYF.